A single sample gave rise to the 28 T cell receptor beta chains below, sequenced in a study of neurological immune-mediated disorders. TCRdb analysed the 5' RACE reads with MiXCR anew, one entry per CDR3 protein. The profile shows just over 95,000 distinct CDR3 sequences, 3.5% of them singletons. Sequenced: PBMCs. The receptors derive from a woman younger than 30 with multiple sclerosis.

This clonotype has a count of ten or more. The chain combines TRBV25-1 with TRBJ2-4; 11 positions match TRBD1. This CDR3 comprises 17 residues. The V gene's germline CDR1 is MGHDK and CDR2 SYGVNS. The trim removed 0 bases at V and 6 bases at J, leaving 7 bases unmatched. CDR3 sequence: CASSEYMDRGRRNIQYF. The CDR3 bases are TGTGCCAGCAGTGAATACATGGACAGGGGGCGAAGAAACATTCAGTACTTC.

In this sample, this clonotype turned up many times. The chain employs TRBV7-2 and TRBJ2-3; no definite D call. This CDR3 has 14 residues. Germline V gene data show CDR1 as SGHTA and CDR2 as FQGNSA. Trimming cost V 4 bases and J 2 bases, with 10 bases left between them. CDR3: CASSSGAVTDTQYF. The DNA of the CDR3 is TGTGCCAGCAGCTCAGGCGCCGTCACAGATACGCAGTATTTT.

This clonotype was found many times. This chain links TRBV20-1 with TRBJ1-2, with 7 nucleotides matching TRBD1. This CDR3 spans 13 amino acids. Germline CDR1 is DFQATT and CDR2 is SNEGSKA (reference sequence). V lost 3 bases, J lost 4 bases, and 5 bases stayed unmatched. The CDR3 DNA sequence: TGCAGTGCTAGTGAAGGGGGCGTCTATGGCTACACCTTC. Translation: CSASEGGVYGYTF.

This clonotype occurred many times. The chain recombines TRBV5-1 with TRBJ1-4; D is perhaps TRBD1 (6 bases). CDR1 and CDR2 from the germline V gene are SGHRS and YFSETQ. The CDR3 is 14 residues long. The V and J ends lost 2 bases and 4 bases respectively, with 9 bases between them. The CDR3 sequence: CASSLQGHNEKLFF. The CDR3 nucleotides are TGCGCCAGCAGCTTACAGGGACATAATGAAAAACTGTTTTTT.

This clonotype showed up many times. This chain connects TRBV7-9 to TRBJ1-1; D not certain. Trimming cost V 3 bases and J 3 bases, with 8 bases left between them. Germline V lookup: CDR1 SEHNR, CDR2 FQNEAQ (reference sequence). This CDR3 region has 13 residues. The CDR3 reads CASSFSVDTEAFF. In nucleotides, the CDR3 is TGTGCCAGCAGCTTTTCAGTGGACACTGAAGCTTTCTTT.

This clonotype was detected ten times or more. This rearrangement joins TRBV29-1 to TRBJ1-5; D unclear. CDR3 length: 14 amino acids. From germline, CDR1 is SQVTM and CDR2 ANQGSEA. V was trimmed by 1 base and J by 3 bases, leaving 10 bases between them. The CDR3 region has the DNA TGCAGCGTTGAAGCCGGAGGAGCCAATCAGCCCCAGCATTTT. Protein: CSVEAGGANQPQHF.

This clonotype has ten or more counts. This rearrangement joins TRBV11-2 to TRBJ2-7; 8 bases agree with TRBD2. The CDR3 spans 14 residues. V gave up 7 bases and J gave up 1 base; unmatched junction bases: 6. Germline CDR1 is SGHAT and CDR2 is FQNNGV. The CDR3 protein is CASTLAGGSYEQYF. The CDR3 DNA follows: TGTGCCAGCACCCTGGCGGGAGGATCCTACGAGCAGTACTTC.

This clonotype was detected ten times or more. This rearrangement joins TRBV6-2 or TRBV6-3 to TRBJ2-2; a weak D match, TRBD2 (6 bases). V was cut by 7 bases and J by 1 base, with 16 bases left in between. Germline V gives CDR1 MNHEY, CDR2 SVGEGT. This CDR3 has 16 amino acids. The CDR3 sequence is CASNTPSGVNTGELFF. Written as DNA, the CDR3 is TGTGCCAGCAACACCCCCTCGGGGGTGAACACCGGGGAGCTGTTTTTT.

This clonotype was picked up a small number of times. The chain combines TRBV7-8 with TRBJ2-7; the match to TRBD2 covers 10 bases. Trimming cost V 5 bases and J 2 bases; bases outside gene matches: 12. Germline V gene lookup returns CDR1 SGHVS and CDR2 FQNEAQ. There are 17 residues in the CDR3. CDR3 in DNA: TGTGCCAGCAGCACCATGCCGGGACTAGCGATGGCCTACGAGCAGTACTTC. It translates to CASSTMPGLAMAYEQYF.

This clonotype was observed many times. This sequence joins TRBV20-1 and TRBJ2-3, with 10 bases that match TRBD2. V trimming: 3 bases; J trimming: 3 bases; junction bases outside the gene matches: 9. There are 16 residues in the CDR3. Per the germline V gene, CDR1 is DFQATT and CDR2 is SNEGSKA (reference sequence). The CDR3 region has the DNA TGCAGTGCTAGGCCTAGCGGGAGATTTCGAACAGATACGCAGTATTTT. Its protein product is CSARPSGRFRTDTQYF.

This clonotype was detected ten times or more. The chain recombines TRBV20-1 with TRBJ1-4; D remains unclear. The CDR3 loop spans 15 amino acids. With 0 bases removed from V and 0 bases from J, the gap between germline ends came to 8 bases. The germline CDR1 and CDR2 sequences are DFQATT and SNEGSKA (reference sequence). The CDR3 sequence: CSARDMRSTNEKLFF. In nucleotides, the CDR3 is TGCAGTGCTAGAGATATGCGTTCAACTAATGAAAAACTGTTTTTT.

This clonotype was counted ten times or more. The chain has TRBV11-2 and TRBJ2-2; 9 nucleotides agree with TRBD1. The V gene's germline CDR1 is SGHAT and CDR2 FQNNGV. Trimming took 4 bases from V and 8 from J; bases not matched to a gene: 5. The CDR3 has 14 residues. The CDR3 nucleotides are TGTGCCAGCAGCTCAAACAGGGGGCAAGGGGAGCTGTTTTTT. Its protein product is CASSSNRGQGELFF.

Ten or more counts support this clonotype. The CDR3 protein is CASRRGQSNEKLFF. The CDR3 region has the DNA TGTGCCAGCCGTCGAGGACAGAGTAATGAAAAACTGTTTTTT. The chain links TRBV12-3 or TRBV12-4 to TRBJ1-4, with D maybe TRBD1 (6 bases). Trimming shortened V by 8 bases and J by 4 bases, and 14 bases separated the two germline ends. This CDR3 contains 14 residues.

This clonotype was picked up many times. The rearrangement joins TRBV10-3 to TRBJ1-1; D is undetermined. Trimming removed 2 bases at V and 6 bases at J, with 4 bases between. Germline CDR1 and CDR2: ENHRY and SYGVKD. The CDR3 runs to 11 residues. The CDR3 region is CAISEGAEAFF. CDR3 in DNA: TGTGCCATCAGTGAGGGCGCTGAAGCTTTCTTT.

This clonotype was seen many times. The CDR3 loop reads CASSLERGGEDTQYF. CDR3 DNA sequence: TGTGCCAGCAGCTTAGAGCGGGGGGGCGAGGATACGCAGTATTTT. The gene calls are TRBV11-2 and TRBJ2-3; 9 nucleotides line up with TRBD2. CDR3 length: 15 amino acids. Per germline, CDR1 SGHAT and CDR2 FQNNGV. Trimming at V came to 0 bases and at J to 6 bases, leaving 4 bases not matched to a gene.

This clonotype was seen repeatedly, ten times or more. The rearrangement uses TRBV20-1 and TRBJ2-5; D could derive from TRBD1 or TRBD2 (5 bases each). V lost 5 bases to trimming and J lost 4 bases, with 17 bases between them. This CDR3 contains 14 residues. The V gene's germline CDR1 is DFQATT and CDR2 SNEGSKA (reference sequence). The CDR3: CSADRDRVGETQYF. CDR3 in DNA: TGCAGTGCTGACCGGGACCGGGTGGGAGAGACCCAGTACTTC.

In this sample, this clonotype turned up many times. The chain joins TRBV28 to TRBJ2-7; D assignment may be TRBD1 or TRBD2 (5 bases each). The length of the CDR3 is 15 residues. V was trimmed by 6 bases and J by 2 bases, leaving 17 bases between them. The germline CDR1 and CDR2 sequences are MDHEN and SYDVKM. Here the CDR3 reads CASSRYDRGAYEQYF. For the CDR3, the DNA is TGTGCCAGCAGCCGCTATGACAGAGGGGCCTACGAGCAGTACTTC. Using reference TRBV28 and TRBJ2-7 for the parts outside the CDR3, the full variable domain is DVKVTQSSRYLVKRTGEKVFLECVQDMDHENMFWYRQDPGLGLRLIYFSYDVKMKEKGDIPEGYSVSREKKERFSLILESASTNQTSMYLCASSRYDRGAYEQYFGPGTRLTVT.

Turning to this clonotype: This may arise from a read error, as a much more abundant clone is one base away. The chain uses TRBV7-2 and TRBJ2-3; D gene unclear. The germline V gene has CDR1 SGHTA and CDR2 FQGNSA. Deletions cut 3 bases from V and 2 bases from J, with 9 bases between. The CDR3 contains 14 residues. CDR3 amino acids: CASSLGKVTDTQYF. CDR3 DNA sequence: TGTGCCAGCAGCTTGGGAAAGGTCACAGATACGCAGTATTTT.

The sample holds many counts of this clonotype. The chain employs TRBV6-5 and TRBJ2-1, with 11 bases identical to TRBD2. CDR1 MNHEY and CDR2 SVGAGI come from the germline V gene. V shed 7 bases, J shed 9 bases, and the junction held 5 bases outside the gene matches. This CDR3 is built from 13 residues. In DNA, the CDR3 is TGTGCCAGCACTCCTAGCGGGAGGAGTGAGCAGTTCTTC. This sequence encodes CASTPSGRSEQFF.

This clonotype came up many times. The chain is built from TRBV6-2 or TRBV6-3 and TRBJ1-1; tentative D call: TRBD1 (6 bases). The length of the CDR3 is 15 residues. The V end was cut by 5 bases, the J end by 3 bases, with 16 bases between. The V gene's germline CDR1 is MNHEY and CDR2 SVGEGT. DNA of the CDR3: TGTGCCAGCAGTCCGGACTCGACAGGCTACACTGAAGCTTTCTTT. This codes for CASSPDSTGYTEAFF.

This clonotype was counted ten times or more. The rearrangement uses TRBV29-1 and TRBJ2-7, with 11 positions matching TRBD2. The germline V gene has CDR1 SQVTM and CDR2 ANQGSEA. Trimming at V came to 2 bases and at J to 6 bases, leaving 6 bases not matched to a gene. The CDR3 has 14 amino acids. The CDR3 is CSVEKLAGGSEQYF. The CDR3, as DNA: TGCAGCGTTGAAAAGCTAGCGGGAGGAAGCGAGCAGTACTTC.

This clonotype has ten or more counts. The chain recombines TRBV7-2 with TRBJ2-5, with D possibly TRBD2 on 6 matching bases. This CDR3 is built from 14 residues. Trimming took 5 bases from V and 1 from J, leaving 11 bases between them. CDR1 and CDR2 from the germline V gene are SGHTA and FQGNSA. The CDR3: CASSPAGSQETQYF. CDR3 sequence (DNA): TGTGCCAGCAGCCCCGCGGGGAGCCAAGAGACCCAGTACTTC. The full variable domain, completed using reference TRBV7-2 and TRBJ2-5, is GAGVSQSPSNKVTEKGKDVELRCDPISGHTALYWYRQSLGQGLEFLIYFQGNSAPDKSGLPSDRFSAERTGGSVSTLTIQRTQQEDSAVYLCASSPAGSQETQYFGPGTRLLVL.

The rearrangement links TRBV11-2 to TRBJ1-2; possibly TRBD1 for D (6 bases). The ends were cut back, 0 bases at V and 7 bases at J, with 9 bases in the middle. The CDR3 contains 13 residues. Germline V gene sequence: CDR1 SGHAT, CDR2 FQNNGV. This CDR3 reads CASSLDRGGGYTF. The CDR3 DNA reads TGTGCCAGCAGCTTAGATCGAGGGGGTGGCTACACCTTC.

The table lists this clonotype with many counts. The rearrangement joins TRBV5-1 to TRBJ2-5; D may be TRBD1 (5 bases). The CDR3 consists of 16 residues. Germline assignment: CDR1 SGHRS and CDR2 YFSETQ. The V end lost 2 bases, the J end lost 4 bases, and 18 bases lay between the germline ends. The CDR3 sequence: CASSLTGHGTGETQYF. CDR3 nucleotide sequence: TGCGCCAGCAGCTTAACAGGACACGGTACGGGAGAGACCCAGTACTTC. The entire variable domain, with the rest obtained from reference TRBV5-1 and TRBJ2-5, is as follows: KAGVTQTPRYLIKTRGQQVTLSCSPISGHRSVSWYQQTPGQGLQFLFEYFSETQRNKGNFPGRFSGRQFSNSRSEMNVSTLELGDSALYLCASSLTGHGTGETQYFGPGTRLLVL.

Comment on this clonotype: One base away lies a much larger clone, so this may be a sequencing read error. The V gene is TRBV19, the J gene TRBJ1-5; weak D call: TRBD1 (6 bases). Germline V gene sequence: CDR1 LNHDA, CDR2 SQIVND (reference sequence). The CDR3 sequence is 15 residues long. CDR3 DNA: TGTGCCAGTAGTATCCCAGGGGATAGCAATCAGCCCCAGAATTTT. Its protein is CASSIPGDSNQPQNF.

This clonotype has ten or more counts. The chain joins TRBV6-4 to TRBJ2-1, with 10 bases lining up with TRBD2. CDR3 length equals 16 residues. Looked up from germline, CDR1 is MRHNA and CDR2 is SNTAGT. V lost 8 bases, J lost 6 bases, and 13 bases stayed unmatched. For the CDR3, the DNA is TGTGCCAGCGGAGGGAGCGGGGGGGCGGCGAGCAATGAGCAGTTCTTC. Its protein is CASGGSGGAASNEQFF.

With respect to this clonotype: A much larger clonotype is one base distant, so this may be a read error. The V gene is TRBV25-1, the J gene TRBJ2-3; 9 bases are a match to TRBD1. Trimming removed 5 bases from V and 6 bases from J; junction bases left unmatched: 6. Germline lookup yields CDR1 MGHDK and CDR2 SYGVNS. There are 14 residues in the CDR3. The CDR3 is CASSTGGPVDTQYF. CDR3 DNA sequence: TGTGCCAGCAGTACAGGGGGCCCGGTGGATACGCAGTATTTT.

This clonotype was counted ten times or more. V gene TRBV5-1 combines with J gene TRBJ1-4; maybe TRBD1 (5 bases). The CDR3 covers 14 residues. Germline V gives CDR1 SGHRS, CDR2 YFSETQ. The V end was cut by 4 bases, the J end by 8 bases, with 15 bases between. CDR3 sequence reads: CASSPEGREEKLFF. For the CDR3, the DNA is TGCGCCAGCAGCCCGGAGGGGAGGGAGGAAAAACTGTTTTTT.